This T cell receptor (beta chain) was recorded in a study of neoadjuvant anti-PD-1 for oral cavity cancer. Time point in this sample: after neoadjuvant nivolumab, at surgical resection. Sequenced by immunoSEQ multiplex PCR; TCRdb stores in-frame clones only, minus some. The top ten clones hold approximately 40% of a sample with 20,000 to 25,000 clones, roughly 45% of them seen once. This clone was found a few times. The V gene lost 0 bases and the J gene lost 4 bases, with 4 bases spanning the gap. CDR3 length: 12 amino acids. Germline CDR1 and CDR2: SGHRS and YFSETQ. The chain is built from TRBV5-1 and TRBJ1-1; no reliable D call. The source was tumor tissue, collected after nivolumab (anti-PD-1) treatment. The source of this sequence is a person aged 40 to 85 with oral cavity squamous cell carcinoma. In DNA, the CDR3 is TGCGCCAGCAGCTTGGTCCCCACTGAAGCTTTCTTT. It specifies CASSLVPTEAFF.